This T cell receptor beta chain was captured by sequencing in a study of response to subunit inactivated influenza vaccine. Study-level findings and limits: Authors suggested each seasonal influenza vaccination recruits few new T cells.

This clonotype occurred many times. Its cognate antigen is unknown. TCRdb redid the calling of the RT-PCR reads with MiXCR, one entry per CDR3 protein. The data contain 500,000 or so distinct CDR3 sequences, more than 15% of them singletons. This material consisted of CD4+ T cells sorted from PBMCs, taken roughly 24 months after vaccination. The source is a man between 50 and 75 years old who received an inactivated influenza vaccine.

CDR3 sequence (DNA): TGCAGTGCTAGATCAGGCTACGAGCAGTACTTC. This codes for CSARSGYEQYF. The chain combines TRBV20-1 with TRBJ2-7; D is ambiguous. CDR1 is DFQATT and CDR2 is SNEGSKA in the germline V gene (reference sequence). The CDR3 is made up of 11 amino acids. The V gene lost 2 bases and the J gene lost 3 bases, with 5 bases spanning the gap.